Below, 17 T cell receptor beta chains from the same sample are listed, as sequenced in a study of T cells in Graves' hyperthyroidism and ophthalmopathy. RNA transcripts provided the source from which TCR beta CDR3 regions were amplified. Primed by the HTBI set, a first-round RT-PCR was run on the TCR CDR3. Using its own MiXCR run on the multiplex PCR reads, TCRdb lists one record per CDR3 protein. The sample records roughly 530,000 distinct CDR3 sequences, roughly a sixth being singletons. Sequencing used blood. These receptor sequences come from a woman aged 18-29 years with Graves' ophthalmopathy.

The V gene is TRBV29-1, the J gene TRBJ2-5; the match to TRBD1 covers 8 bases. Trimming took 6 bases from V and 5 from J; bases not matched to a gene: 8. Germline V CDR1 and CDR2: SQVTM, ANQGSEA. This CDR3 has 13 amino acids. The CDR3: CSVDRGLGETQYF. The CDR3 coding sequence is TGCAGCGTAGACAGGGGCCTTGGTGAGACCCAGTACTTC. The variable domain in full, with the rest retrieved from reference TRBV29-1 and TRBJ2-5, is SAVISQKPSRDICQRGTSLTIQCQVDSQVTMMFWYRQQPGQSLTLIATANQGSEATYESGFVIDKFPISRPNLTFSTLTVSNMSPEDSSIYLCSVDRGLGETQYFGPGTRLLVL.

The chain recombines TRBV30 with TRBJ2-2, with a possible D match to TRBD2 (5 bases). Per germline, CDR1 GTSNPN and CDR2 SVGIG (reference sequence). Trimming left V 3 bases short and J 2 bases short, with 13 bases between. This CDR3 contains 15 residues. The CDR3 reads CAWSPARGNTGELFF. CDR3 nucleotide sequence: TGTGCCTGGAGCCCAGCTCGGGGTAACACCGGGGAGCTGTTTTTT.

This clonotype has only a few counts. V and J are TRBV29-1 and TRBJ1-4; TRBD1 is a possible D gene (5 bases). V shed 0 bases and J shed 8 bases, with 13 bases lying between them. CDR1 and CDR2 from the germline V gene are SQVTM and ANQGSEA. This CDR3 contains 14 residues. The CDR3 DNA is TGCAGCGTTGAAGAAGAGAGGGGTAGCGAAAAACTGTTTTTT. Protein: CSVEEERGSEKLFF.

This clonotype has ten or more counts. CDR3 residues: CSARPLDAREQYF. DNA for the CDR3: TGCAGTGCAAGACCCCTAGATGCACGGGAGCAGTACTTC. The rearrangement links TRBV20-1 to TRBJ2-7, with D hard to call. Germline CDR1 and CDR2: DFQATT and SNEGSKA (reference sequence). With 6 bases removed from V and 7 bases from J, the gap between germline ends came to 19 bases. CDR3 length: 13 amino acids.

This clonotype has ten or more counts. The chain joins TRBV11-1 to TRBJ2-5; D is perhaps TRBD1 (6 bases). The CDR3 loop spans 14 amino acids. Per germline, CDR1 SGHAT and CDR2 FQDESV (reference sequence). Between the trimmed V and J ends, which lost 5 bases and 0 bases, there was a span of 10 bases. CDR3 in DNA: TGTGCCAGCAGCCGGGACATGTACCAAGAGACCCAGTACTTC. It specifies CASSRDMYQETQYF.

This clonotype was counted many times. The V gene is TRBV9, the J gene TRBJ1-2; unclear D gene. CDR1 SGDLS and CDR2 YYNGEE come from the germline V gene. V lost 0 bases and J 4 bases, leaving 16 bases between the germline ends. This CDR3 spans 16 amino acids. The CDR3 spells CASSVGGTLGPYGYTF. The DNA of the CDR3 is TGTGCCAGCAGCGTAGGGGGAACTTTAGGCCCCTATGGCTACACCTTC.

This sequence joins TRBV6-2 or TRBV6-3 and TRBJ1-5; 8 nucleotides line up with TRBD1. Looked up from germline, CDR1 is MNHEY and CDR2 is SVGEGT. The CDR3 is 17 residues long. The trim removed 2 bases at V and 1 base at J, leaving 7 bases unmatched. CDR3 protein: CASSYQGADWSNQPQHF. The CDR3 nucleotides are TGTGCCAGCAGTTACCAGGGGGCCGATTGGAGCAATCAGCCCCAGCATTTT.

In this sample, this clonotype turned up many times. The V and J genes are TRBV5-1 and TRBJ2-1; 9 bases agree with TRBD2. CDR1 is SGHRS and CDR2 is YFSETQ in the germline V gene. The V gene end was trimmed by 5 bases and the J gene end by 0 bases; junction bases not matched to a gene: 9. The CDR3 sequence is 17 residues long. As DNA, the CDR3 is TGCGCCAGCAGACGCGGTAGCGGGGGACCCTCCTACAATGAGCAGTTCTTC. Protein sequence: CASRRGSGGPSYNEQFF.

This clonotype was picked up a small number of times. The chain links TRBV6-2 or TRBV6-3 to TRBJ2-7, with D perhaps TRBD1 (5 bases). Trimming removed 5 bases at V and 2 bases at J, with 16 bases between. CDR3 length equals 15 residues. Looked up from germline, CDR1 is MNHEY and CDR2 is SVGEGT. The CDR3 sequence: CASSESTAPPYEQYF. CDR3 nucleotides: TGTGCCAGCAGTGAATCGACAGCCCCTCCCTACGAGCAGTACTTC.

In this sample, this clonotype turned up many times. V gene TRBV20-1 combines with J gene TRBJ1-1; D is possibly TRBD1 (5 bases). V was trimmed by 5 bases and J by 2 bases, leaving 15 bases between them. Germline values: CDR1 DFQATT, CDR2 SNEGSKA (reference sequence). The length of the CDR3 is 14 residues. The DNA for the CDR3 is TGCAGTGCTCCTAGACTTGACAGCAACACTGAAGCTTTCTTT. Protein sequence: CSAPRLDSNTEAFF.

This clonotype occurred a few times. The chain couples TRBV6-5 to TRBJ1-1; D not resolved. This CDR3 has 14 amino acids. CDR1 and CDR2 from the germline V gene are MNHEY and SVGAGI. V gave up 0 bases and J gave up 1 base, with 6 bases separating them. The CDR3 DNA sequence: TGTGCCAGCAGTTACTCACCGGCGAACACTGAAGCTTTCTTT. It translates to CASSYSPANTEAFF.

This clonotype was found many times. DNA of the CDR3: TGTGCCAGCTCACCTCCCGGACACACGAACACTGAAGCTTTCTTT. Translated, it gives CASSPPGHTNTEAFF. The chain employs TRBV18 and TRBJ1-1; maybe TRBD1 (5 bases). V lost 3 bases, J lost 1 base, and 12 bases lay in between. In germline, CDR1 is KGHSH, CDR2 LQKENI. This CDR3 is built from 15 residues.

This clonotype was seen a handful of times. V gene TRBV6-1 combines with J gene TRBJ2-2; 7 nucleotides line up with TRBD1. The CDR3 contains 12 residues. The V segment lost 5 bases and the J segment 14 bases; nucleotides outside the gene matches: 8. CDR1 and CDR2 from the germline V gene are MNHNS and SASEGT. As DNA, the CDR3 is TGTGCCAGCAGTTTGGGACAGTTTAGTCTGTTTTTT. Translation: CASSLGQFSLFF.

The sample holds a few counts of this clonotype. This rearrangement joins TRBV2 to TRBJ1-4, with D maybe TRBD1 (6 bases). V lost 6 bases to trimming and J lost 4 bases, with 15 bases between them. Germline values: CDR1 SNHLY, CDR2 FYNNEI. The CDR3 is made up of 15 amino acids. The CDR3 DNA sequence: TGTGCCAGCAGACCCTCGGGGGGCCTTAATGAAAAACTGTTTTTT. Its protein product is CASRPSGGLNEKLFF.

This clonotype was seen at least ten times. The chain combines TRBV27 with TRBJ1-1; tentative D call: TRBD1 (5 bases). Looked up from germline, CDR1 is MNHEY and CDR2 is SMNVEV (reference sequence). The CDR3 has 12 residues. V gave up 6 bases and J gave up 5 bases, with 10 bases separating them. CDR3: CASRHGGTEAFF. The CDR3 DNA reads TGTGCCAGCAGACACGGGGGAACTGAAGCTTTCTTT.

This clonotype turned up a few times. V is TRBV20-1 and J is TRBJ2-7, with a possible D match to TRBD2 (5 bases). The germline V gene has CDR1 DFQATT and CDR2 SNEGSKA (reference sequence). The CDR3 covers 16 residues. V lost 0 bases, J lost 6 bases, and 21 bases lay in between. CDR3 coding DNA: TGCAGTGCTAGAGATTTAGGTAATAGCGAGAGTAGCGAGCAGTACTTC. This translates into CSARDLGNSESSEQYF.

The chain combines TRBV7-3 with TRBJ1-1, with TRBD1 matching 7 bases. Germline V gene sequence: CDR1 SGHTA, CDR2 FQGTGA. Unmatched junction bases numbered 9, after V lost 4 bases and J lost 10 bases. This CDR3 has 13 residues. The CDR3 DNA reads TGTGCCAGCAGCTCCCGACAGGGAGGGCTAGCTTTCTTT. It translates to CASSSRQGGLAFF.